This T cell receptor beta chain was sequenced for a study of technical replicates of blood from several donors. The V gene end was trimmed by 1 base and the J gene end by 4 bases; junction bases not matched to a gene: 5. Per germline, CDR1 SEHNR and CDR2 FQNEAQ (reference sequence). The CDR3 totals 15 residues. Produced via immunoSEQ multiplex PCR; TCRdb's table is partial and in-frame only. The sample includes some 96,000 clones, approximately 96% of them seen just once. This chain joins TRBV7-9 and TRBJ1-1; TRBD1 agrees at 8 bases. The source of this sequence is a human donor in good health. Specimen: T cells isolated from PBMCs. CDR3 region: CASSLEDRAGTEAFF. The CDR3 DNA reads TGTGCCAGCAGCTTAGAGGACAGGGCGGGCACTGAAGCTTTCTTT.